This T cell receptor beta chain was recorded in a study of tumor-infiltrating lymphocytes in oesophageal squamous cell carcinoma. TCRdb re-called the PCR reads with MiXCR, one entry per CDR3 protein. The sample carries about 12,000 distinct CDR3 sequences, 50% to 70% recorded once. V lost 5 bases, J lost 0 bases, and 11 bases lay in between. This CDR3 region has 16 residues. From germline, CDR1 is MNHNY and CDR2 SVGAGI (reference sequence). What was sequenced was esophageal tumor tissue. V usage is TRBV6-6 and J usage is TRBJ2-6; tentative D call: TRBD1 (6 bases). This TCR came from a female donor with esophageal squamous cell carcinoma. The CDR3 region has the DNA TGTGCCAGCAGTAAAGGACAGATCTCTGGGGCCAACGTCCTGACTTTC. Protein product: CASSKGQISGANVLTF.